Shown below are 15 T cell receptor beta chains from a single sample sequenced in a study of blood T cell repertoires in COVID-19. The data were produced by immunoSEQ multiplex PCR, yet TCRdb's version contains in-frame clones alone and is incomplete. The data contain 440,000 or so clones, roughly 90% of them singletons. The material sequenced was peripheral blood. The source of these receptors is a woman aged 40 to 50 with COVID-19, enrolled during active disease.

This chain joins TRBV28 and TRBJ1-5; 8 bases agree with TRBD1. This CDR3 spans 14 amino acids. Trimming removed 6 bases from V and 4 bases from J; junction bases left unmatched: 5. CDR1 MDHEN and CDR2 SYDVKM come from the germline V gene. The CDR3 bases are TGTGCCAGCAGAGAAACAGGGGGGAATCAGCCCCAGCATTTT. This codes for CASRETGGNQPQHF.

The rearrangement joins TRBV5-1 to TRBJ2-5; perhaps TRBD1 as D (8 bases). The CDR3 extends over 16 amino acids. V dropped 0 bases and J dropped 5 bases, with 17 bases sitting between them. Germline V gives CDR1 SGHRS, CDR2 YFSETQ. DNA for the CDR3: TGCGCCAGCAGCTTGGCCCTTGGACAGGGAGGGGAGACCCAGTACTTC. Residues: CASSLALGQGGETQYF.

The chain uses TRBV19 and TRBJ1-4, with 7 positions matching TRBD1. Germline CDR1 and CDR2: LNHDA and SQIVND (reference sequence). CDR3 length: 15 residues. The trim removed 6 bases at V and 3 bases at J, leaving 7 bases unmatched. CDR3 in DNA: TGTGCCAGTAGGGCTGAGGGGGCGGCTAATGAAAAACTGTTTTTT. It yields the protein CASRAEGAANEKLFF.

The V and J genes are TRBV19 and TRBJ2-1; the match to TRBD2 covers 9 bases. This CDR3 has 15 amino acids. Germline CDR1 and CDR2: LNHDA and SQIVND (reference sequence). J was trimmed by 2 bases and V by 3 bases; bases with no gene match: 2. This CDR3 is CASSIGLATYNEQFF. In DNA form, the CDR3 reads TGTGCCAGTAGTATTGGACTAGCGACCTACAATGAGCAGTTCTTC.

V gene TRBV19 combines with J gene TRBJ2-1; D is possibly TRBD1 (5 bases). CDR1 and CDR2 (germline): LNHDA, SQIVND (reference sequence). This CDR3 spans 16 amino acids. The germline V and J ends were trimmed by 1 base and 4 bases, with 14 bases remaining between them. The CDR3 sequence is CASSIGQLNPYNEQFF. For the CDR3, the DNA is TGTGCCAGTAGTATAGGACAGCTCAATCCTTACAATGAGCAGTTCTTC.

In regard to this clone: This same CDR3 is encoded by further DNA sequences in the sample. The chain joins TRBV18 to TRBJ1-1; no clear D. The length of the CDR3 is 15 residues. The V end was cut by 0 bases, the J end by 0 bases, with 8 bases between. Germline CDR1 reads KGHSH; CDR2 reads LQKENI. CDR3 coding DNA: TGTGCCAGCTCACCACCGAGGCAGCTGAACACTGAAGCTTTCTTT. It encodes CASSPPRQLNTEAFF.

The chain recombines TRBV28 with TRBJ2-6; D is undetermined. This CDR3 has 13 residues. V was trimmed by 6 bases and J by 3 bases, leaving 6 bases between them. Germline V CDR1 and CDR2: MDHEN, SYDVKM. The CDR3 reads CASRLDGANVLTF. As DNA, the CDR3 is TGTGCCAGCAGACTCGATGGGGCCAACGTCCTGACTTTC.

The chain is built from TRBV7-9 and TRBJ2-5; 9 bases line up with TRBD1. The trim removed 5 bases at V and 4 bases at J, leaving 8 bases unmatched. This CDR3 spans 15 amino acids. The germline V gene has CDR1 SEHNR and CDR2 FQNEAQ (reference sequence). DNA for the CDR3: TGTGCCAGCAGCCCCGACAGGGGGAATGGAGAGACCCAGTACTTC. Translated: CASSPDRGNGETQYF.

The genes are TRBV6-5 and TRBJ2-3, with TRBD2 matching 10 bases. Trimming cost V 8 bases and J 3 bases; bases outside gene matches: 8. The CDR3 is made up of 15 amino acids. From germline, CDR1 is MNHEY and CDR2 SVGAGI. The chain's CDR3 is CASEVPSGSTDTQYF. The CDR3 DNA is TGTGCCAGCGAAGTCCCTAGCGGGAGTACAGATACGCAGTATTTT.

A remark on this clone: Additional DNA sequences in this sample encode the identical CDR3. This chain's CDR3 is CASSFGGSYEQYF. CDR3 coding DNA: TGTGCCAGCAGTTTTGGAGGGTCCTACGAGCAGTACTTC. The J gene is TRBJ2-7, the V gene TRBV28; D possibly corresponds to TRBD2 (6 bases). Germline CDR1 MDHEN, CDR2 SYDVKM. The CDR3 runs 13 residues. Trimming took 3 bases from V and 1 from J, leaving 7 bases between them.

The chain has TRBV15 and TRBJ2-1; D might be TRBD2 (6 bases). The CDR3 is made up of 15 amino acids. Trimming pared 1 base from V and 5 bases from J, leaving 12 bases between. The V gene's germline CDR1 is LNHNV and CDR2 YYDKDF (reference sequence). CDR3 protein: CATSRGEGLNNEQFF. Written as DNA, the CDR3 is TGTGCCACCAGCAGAGGCGAGGGACTCAACAATGAGCAGTTCTTC.

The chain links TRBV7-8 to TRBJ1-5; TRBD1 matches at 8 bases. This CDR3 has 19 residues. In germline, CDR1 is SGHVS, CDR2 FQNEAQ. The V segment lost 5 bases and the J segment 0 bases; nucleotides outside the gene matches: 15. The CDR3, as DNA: TGTGCCAGCAGCCCAGTACCGGGACAGGTTTCAAATAGCAATCAGCCCCAGCATTTT. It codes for CASSPVPGQVSNSNQPQHF.

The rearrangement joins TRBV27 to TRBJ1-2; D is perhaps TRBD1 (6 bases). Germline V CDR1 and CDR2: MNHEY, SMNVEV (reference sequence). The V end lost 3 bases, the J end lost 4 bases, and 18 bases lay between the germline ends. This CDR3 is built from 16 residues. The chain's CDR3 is CASSLGNPKQGYGYTF. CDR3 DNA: TGTGCCAGCAGTTTGGGGAACCCTAAACAGGGCTATGGCTACACCTTC.

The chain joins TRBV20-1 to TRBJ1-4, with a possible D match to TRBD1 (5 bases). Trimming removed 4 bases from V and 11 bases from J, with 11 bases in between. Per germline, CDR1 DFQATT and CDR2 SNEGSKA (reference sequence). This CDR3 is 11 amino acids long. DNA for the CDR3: TGCAGTGCTACTGCTCGGGGGAAACTGTTTTTT. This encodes CSATARGKLFF.

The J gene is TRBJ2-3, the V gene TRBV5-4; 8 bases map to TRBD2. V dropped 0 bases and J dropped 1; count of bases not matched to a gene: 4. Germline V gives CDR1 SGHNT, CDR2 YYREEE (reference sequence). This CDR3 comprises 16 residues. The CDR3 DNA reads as TGTGCCAGCAGCTTGGCCAAACTAGCGGGCACAGATACGCAGTATTTT. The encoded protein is CASSLAKLAGTDTQYF.